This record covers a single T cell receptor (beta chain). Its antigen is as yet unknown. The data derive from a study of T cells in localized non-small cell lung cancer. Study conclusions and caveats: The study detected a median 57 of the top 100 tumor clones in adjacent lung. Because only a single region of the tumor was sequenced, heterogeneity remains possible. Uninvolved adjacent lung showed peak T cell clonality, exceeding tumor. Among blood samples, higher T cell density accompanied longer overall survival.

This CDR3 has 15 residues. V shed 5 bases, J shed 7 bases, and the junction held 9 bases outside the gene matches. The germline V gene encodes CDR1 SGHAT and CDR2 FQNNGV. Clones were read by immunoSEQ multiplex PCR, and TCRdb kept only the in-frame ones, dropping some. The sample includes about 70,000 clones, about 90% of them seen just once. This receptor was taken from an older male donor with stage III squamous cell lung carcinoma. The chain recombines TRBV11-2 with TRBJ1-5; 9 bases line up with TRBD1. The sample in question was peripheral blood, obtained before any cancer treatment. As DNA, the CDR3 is TGTGCCAGCAGCCGCGGAACAGGGGGCGGGCAGCCCCAGCATTTT. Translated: CASSRGTGGGQPQHF.